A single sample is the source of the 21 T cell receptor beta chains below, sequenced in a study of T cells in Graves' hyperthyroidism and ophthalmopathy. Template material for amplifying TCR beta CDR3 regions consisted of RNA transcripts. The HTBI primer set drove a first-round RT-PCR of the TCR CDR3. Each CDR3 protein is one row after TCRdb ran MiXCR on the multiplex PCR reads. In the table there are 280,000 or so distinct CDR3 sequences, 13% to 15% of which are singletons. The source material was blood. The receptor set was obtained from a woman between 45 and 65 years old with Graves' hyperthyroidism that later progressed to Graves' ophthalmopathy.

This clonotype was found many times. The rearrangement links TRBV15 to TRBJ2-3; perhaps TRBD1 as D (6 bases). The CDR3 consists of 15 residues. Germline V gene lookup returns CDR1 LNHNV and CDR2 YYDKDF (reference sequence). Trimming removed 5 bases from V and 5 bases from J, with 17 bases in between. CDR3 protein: CATSPLSGTRDTQYF. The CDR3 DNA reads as TGTGCCACCAGCCCCCTGAGTGGGACAAGAGATACGCAGTATTTT.

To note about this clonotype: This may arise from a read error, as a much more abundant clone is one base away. In DNA, the CDR3 is TGTGCCAGCAGCCCCGATGGAGGAGTTCTCTACAATGAGCGGTTCTTC. Translation: CASSPDGGVLYNERFF. The chain uses TRBV3-1 and TRBJ2-1, with D tentatively TRBD2 (5 bases). Germline CDR1 and CDR2: LGHDT and YNNKEL (reference sequence). This CDR3 region has 16 residues.

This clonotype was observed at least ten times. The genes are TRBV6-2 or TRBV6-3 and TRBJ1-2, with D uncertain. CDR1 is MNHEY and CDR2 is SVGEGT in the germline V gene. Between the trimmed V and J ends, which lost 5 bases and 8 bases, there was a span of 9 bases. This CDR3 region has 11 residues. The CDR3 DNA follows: TGTGCCAGCAGTCGATCGACAGGCTACACCTTC. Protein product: CASSRSTGYTF.

The CDR3 region has the DNA TGCAGTGCTAGGAGACAACAGGGGGCCGAAGAGACCCAGTACTTC. Amino acid sequence: CSARRQQGAEETQYF. The J gene is TRBJ2-5, the V gene TRBV20-1; 9 bases are shared with TRBD1. The CDR3 spans 15 residues. CDR1 and CDR2 (germline): DFQATT, SNEGSKA (reference sequence). V shed 3 bases and J 3 bases; nucleotides not matched to a gene: 8.

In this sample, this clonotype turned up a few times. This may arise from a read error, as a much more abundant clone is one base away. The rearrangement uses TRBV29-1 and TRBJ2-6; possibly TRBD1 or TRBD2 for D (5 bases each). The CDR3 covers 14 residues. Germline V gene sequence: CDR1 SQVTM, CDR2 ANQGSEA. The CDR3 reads CSVDGTSGVNVLTF. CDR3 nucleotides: TGCAGCGTTGACGGGACCTCTGGGGTCAACGTCCTGACTTTC. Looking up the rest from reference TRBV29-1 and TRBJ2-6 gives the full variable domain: SAVISQKPSRDICQRGTSLTIQCQVDSQVTMMFWYRQQPGQSLTLIATANQGSEATYESGFVIDKFPISRPNLTFSTLTVSNMSPEDSSIYLCSVDGTSGVNVLTFGAGSRLTVL.

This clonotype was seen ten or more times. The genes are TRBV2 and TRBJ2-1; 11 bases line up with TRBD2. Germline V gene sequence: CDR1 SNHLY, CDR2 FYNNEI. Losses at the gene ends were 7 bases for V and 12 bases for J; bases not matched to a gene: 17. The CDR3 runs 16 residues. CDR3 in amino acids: CASTPSGGTSGGTQFF. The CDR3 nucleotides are TGTGCCAGCACCCCTTCTGGGGGGACTAGCGGAGGGACGCAGTTCTTC.

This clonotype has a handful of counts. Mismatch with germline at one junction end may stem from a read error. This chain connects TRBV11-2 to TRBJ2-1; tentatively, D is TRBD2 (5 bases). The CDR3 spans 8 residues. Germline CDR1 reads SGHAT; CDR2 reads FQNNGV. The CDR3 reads CASSLEVF. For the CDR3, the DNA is TGTGCCAGCAGCTTGGAGGTCTTC.

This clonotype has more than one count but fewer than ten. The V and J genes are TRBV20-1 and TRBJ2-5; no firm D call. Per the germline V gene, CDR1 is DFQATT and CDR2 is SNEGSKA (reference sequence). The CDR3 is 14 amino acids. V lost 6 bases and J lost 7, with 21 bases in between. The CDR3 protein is CSAPPFDLSATQYF. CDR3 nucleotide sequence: TGCAGTGCCCCTCCGTTCGACCTTTCGGCGACCCAGTACTTC.

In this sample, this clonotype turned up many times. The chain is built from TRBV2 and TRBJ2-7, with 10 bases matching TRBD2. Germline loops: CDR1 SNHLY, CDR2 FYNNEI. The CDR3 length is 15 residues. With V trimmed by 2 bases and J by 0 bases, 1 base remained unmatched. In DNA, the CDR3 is TGTGCCAGCAGTGAATCTAGCGGGAGCTCCTACGAGCAGTACTTC. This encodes CASSESSGSSYEQYF.

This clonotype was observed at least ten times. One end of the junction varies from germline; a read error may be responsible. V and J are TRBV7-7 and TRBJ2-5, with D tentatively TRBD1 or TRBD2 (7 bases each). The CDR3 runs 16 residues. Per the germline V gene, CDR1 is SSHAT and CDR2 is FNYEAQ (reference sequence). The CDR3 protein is CASSLIQGIGGETQYF. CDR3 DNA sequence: TGTGCTAGCAGCTTAATACAGGGGATCGGGGGGGAGACCCAGTACTTC.

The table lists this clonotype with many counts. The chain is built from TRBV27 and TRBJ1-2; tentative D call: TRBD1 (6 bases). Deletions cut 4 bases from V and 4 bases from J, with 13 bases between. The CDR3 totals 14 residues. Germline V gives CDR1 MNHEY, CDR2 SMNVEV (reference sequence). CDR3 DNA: TGTGCCAGCAGTTACAGGGAGGTTAGCTATGGCTACACCTTC. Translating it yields CASSYREVSYGYTF.

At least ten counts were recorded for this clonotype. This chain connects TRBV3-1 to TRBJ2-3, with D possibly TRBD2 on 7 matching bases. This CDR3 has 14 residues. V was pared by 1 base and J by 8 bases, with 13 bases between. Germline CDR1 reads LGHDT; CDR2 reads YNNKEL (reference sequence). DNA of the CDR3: TGTGCCAGCAGCCAAGTCATGGGAGGGGGTACGCAGTATTTT. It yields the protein CASSQVMGGGTQYF.

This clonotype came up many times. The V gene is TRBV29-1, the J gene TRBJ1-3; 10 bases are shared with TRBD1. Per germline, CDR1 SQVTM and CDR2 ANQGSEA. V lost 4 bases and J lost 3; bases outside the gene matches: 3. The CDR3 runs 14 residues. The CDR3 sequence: CSVGQGAFGNTIYF. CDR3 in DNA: TGCAGCGTTGGACAGGGGGCATTTGGAAACACCATATATTTT. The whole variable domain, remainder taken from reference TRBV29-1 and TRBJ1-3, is SAVISQKPSRDICQRGTSLTIQCQVDSQVTMMFWYRQQPGQSLTLIATANQGSEATYESGFVIDKFPISRPNLTFSTLTVSNMSPEDSSIYLCSVGQGAFGNTIYFGEGSWLTVV.

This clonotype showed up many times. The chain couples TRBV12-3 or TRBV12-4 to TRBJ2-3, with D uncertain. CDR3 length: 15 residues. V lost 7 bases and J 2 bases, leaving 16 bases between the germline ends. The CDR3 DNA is TGTGCCAGCACCGAGCTGCTATCTAACACAGATACGCAGTATTTT. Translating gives CASTELLSNTDTQYF.

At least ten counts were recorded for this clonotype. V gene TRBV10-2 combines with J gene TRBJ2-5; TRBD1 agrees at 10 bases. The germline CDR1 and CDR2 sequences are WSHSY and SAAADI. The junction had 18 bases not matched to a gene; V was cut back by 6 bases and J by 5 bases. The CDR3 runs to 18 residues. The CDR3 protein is CASRGDRGLEKFWETQYF. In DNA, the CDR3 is TGCGCCAGCAGGGGAGACAGGGGGCTCGAGAAATTCTGGGAGACCCAGTACTTC.

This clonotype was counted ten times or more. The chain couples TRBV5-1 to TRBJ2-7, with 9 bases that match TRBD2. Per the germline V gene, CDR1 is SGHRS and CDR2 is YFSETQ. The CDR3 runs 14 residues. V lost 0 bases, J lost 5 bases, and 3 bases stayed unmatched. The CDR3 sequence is CASSLGAGGHEQYF. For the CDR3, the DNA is TGCGCCAGCAGCTTGGGAGCGGGAGGCCACGAGCAGTACTTC.

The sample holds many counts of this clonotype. The CDR3 loop is CASSYTSDSYNEQFF. CDR3 nucleotide sequence: TGCGCCAGCAGCTACACTAGCGACTCCTACAATGAGCAGTTCTTC. The V and J genes are TRBV5-1 and TRBJ2-1; 7 bases are shared with TRBD2. The V gene end was trimmed by 3 bases and the J gene end by 0 bases; junction bases not matched to a gene: 3. The CDR3 spans 15 residues. Per the germline V gene, CDR1 is SGHRS and CDR2 is YFSETQ.

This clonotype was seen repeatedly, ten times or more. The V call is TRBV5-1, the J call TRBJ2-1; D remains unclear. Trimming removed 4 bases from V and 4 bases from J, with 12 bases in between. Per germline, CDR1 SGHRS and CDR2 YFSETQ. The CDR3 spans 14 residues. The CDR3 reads CASSLVDQYNEQFF. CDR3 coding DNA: TGCGCCAGCAGCCTCGTGGACCAATACAATGAGCAGTTCTTC. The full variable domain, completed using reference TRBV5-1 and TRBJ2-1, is KAGVTQTPRYLIKTRGQQVTLSCSPISGHRSVSWYQQTPGQGLQFLFEYFSETQRNKGNFPGRFSGRQFSNSRSEMNVSTLELGDSALYLCASSLVDQYNEQFFGPGTRLTVL.

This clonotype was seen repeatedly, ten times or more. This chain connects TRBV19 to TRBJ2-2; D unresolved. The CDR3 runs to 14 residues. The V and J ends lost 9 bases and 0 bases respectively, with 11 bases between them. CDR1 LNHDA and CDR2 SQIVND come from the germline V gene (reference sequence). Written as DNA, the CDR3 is TGTGCCAGCTCTCCCTGGGCGAACACCGGGGAGCTGTTTTTT. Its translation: CASSPWANTGELFF. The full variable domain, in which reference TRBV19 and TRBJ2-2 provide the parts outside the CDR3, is DGGITQSPKYLFRKEGQNVTLSCEQNLNHDAMYWYRQDPGQGLRLIYYSQIVNDFQKGDIAEGYSVSREKKESFPLTVTSAQKNPTAFYLCASSPWANTGELFFGEGSRLTVL.

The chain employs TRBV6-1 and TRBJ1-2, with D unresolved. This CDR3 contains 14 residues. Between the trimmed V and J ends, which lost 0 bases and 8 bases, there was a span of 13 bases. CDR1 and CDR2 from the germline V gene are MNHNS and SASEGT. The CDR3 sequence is CASSEALFRGGYTF. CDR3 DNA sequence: TGTGCCAGCAGTGAAGCGTTATTTAGAGGGGGCTACACCTTC.

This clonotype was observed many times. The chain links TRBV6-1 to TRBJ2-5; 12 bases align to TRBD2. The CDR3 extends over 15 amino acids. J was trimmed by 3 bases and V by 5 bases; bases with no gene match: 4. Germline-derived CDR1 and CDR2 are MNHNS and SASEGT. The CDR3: CASSYSSGREETQYF. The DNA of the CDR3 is TGTGCCAGCAGTTACTCTAGCGGGAGGGAAGAGACCCAGTACTTC.